A single sample is the source of the 4 T cell receptor beta chains below, sequenced in a study of blood T cell repertoires in COVID-19. The protocol was immunoSEQ multiplex PCR, while the TCRdb copy is restricted to in-frame clones and leaves out a portion. Altogether 250,000 or so clones are present, nearly 90% being singletons, with the ten largest covering around 3%. The sequencing sample was made of peripheral blood. Receptor source: a man aged 18 to 29 with active or convalescent COVID-19.

The genes are TRBV29-1 and TRBJ1-2; no definite D call. The V end was cut by 0 bases, the J end by 6 bases, with 11 bases between. The CDR3 runs to 13 residues. Germline V gives CDR1 SQVTM, CDR2 ANQGSEA. The CDR3 DNA sequence: TGCAGCGTTGAAGATCGTCCCGTAAATGGCTACACCTTC. This gives the protein CSVEDRPVNGYTF.

This rearrangement joins TRBV7-2 to TRBJ2-1, with 7 bases matching TRBD2. The J segment lost 1 base and the V segment lost 5 bases, leaving 2 bases of the junction unmatched. The CDR3 length is 14 residues. Per the germline V gene, CDR1 is SGHTA and CDR2 is FQGNSA. The CDR3 DNA sequence: TGTGCCAGCAGCGAGCGGGGATCCTACAATGAGCAGTTCTTC. It is translated as CASSERGSYNEQFF.

The gene calls are TRBV27 and TRBJ2-3; no firm D call. The V end was cut by 0 bases, the J end by 9 bases, with 10 bases between. CDR1 is MNHEY and CDR2 is SMNVEV in the germline V gene (reference sequence). The CDR3 runs to 13 residues. The CDR3 DNA reads TGTGCCAGCAGTTTATCAGCAGGCGACACGCAGTATTTT. Protein: CASSLSAGDTQYF.

This clone has a handful of counts. The V gene is TRBV12-3 or TRBV12-4, the J gene TRBJ2-7, with TRBD1 identical over 7 bases. V lost 5 bases, J lost 1 base, and 2 bases stayed unmatched. This CDR3 spans 13 amino acids. The CDR3 region has the DNA TGTGCCAGCAGTCCCAGGGGGTCCTACGAGCAGTACTTC. Encoded protein: CASSPRGSYEQYF.